This T cell receptor beta chain was documented in a study of shared clonotypes between healthy human individuals. This clone was counted once. The table came from immunoSEQ multiplex PCR; TCRdb's copy has only in-frame clones and leaves some out. The sample includes more than 2 million clones, roughly 93% of them seen just once. The CDR3 is 19 amino acids. V shed 1 base and J shed 3 bases, with 21 bases lying between them. The germline gives CDR1 MGHRA, CDR2 YSYEKL. Selected positively for CCR7 and CD45RO-negative, naive CD8 cells excluded terminally differentiated effector memory CD45RA+ cells. Material: naive CD8+ T cells from PBMCs. The rearrangement joins TRBV4-1 to TRBJ1-4; the D gene is possibly TRBD1 (6 bases). The source of this sequence is a man aged 18-30 years in good health. Some clones in this sample may be carry-over from other donors' samples. The CDR3 here is CASSQAHREVVTANEKLFF. CDR3 coding DNA: TGCGCCAGCAGCCAAGCCCACAGGGAAGTAGTGACGGCTAATGAAAAACTGTTTTTT.